Below, 3 T cell receptor beta chains from the same sample are listed, as sequenced in a study of graft-versus-host responses after intestinal transplantation. The assay was immunoSEQ multiplex PCR, and TCRdb's table has in-frame clones only and misses some. The data contain tens of thousands of clones, around 95% of them singletons. For these receptors, no antigen is known. The material was unstimulated CD8+ T cells sorted from spleen or lymph node cells, obtained before intestinal transplant. The receptor set was obtained from a human donor who received an intestinal transplant.

V and J are TRBV9 and TRBJ1-1, with 7 bases that match TRBD1. The CDR3 is 16 residues long. CDR1 and CDR2 from the germline V gene are SGDLS and YYNGEE. The V segment lost 3 bases and the J segment 0 bases; nucleotides outside the gene matches: 8. The CDR3 nucleotides read TGTGCCAGCAGCGGGTCGACAGGGCTTATGAACACTGAAGCTTTCTTT. Residues: CASSGSTGLMNTEAFF. Filled out from reference TRBV9 and TRBJ1-1, the complete variable domain reads DSGVTQTPKHLITATGQRVTLRCSPRSGDLSVYWYQQSLDQGLQFLIQYYNGEERAKGNILERFSAQQFPDLHSELNLSSLELGDSALYFCASSGSTGLMNTEAFFGQGTRLTVV.

This chain links TRBV4-1 with TRBJ1-2, with D uncertain. This CDR3 spans 13 amino acids. V lost 1 base and J lost 5, with 8 bases in between. Germline values: CDR1 MGHRA, CDR2 YSYEKL. The CDR3 loop is CASSQVSMYGYTF. The CDR3 coding sequence is TGCGCCAGCAGCCAAGTTTCCATGTATGGCTACACCTTC.

The genes are TRBV7-9 and TRBJ1-5; D unresolved. From germline, CDR1 is SEHNR and CDR2 FQNEAQ (reference sequence). Trimming shortened V by 1 base and J by 7 bases, and 5 bases separated the two germline ends. CDR3 length equals 12 residues. This chain's CDR3 is CASSLGEQPQHF. CDR3 sequence (DNA): TGTGCCAGCAGCTTAGGGGAGCAGCCCCAGCATTTT.